This T cell receptor (beta chain) was retrieved from a study of T-cell memory formation after mild COVID-19. TCRdb called the 5' RACE reads again in MiXCR, with one record for every CDR3 protein. The repertoire includes about 150,000 distinct CDR3 sequences, 15% to 20% of them detected once, and about 2% sits in the top ten. In the case of this clonotype: What it binds is unknown.

The CDR3 sequence is 13 residues long. The V gene's germline CDR1 is SEHNR and CDR2 FQNEAQ (reference sequence). The ends were cut back, 2 bases at V and 4 bases at J, with 6 bases in the middle. Whole-study results and caveats: Of the contracting clones, CD4+ ones lay mainly in CM and EM, and CD8+ ones in EMRA.

This sequence joins TRBV7-9 and TRBJ2-1; D gene ambiguous. Sequencing was done on a sample of PBMCs or a T cell subset sorted from them (not recorded which). The sequence came from an adult woman who had mild COVID-19 (a few samples of this study predate the infection). Cell type and time point are not known. The CDR3 nucleotides read TGTGCCAGCAGCTTAAACGTGTACAATGAGCAGTTCTTC. Translation gives CASSLNVYNEQFF.